Listed below are T cell receptor beta chains from one sample, sequenced in a study of control samples from healthy donors and cancer patients. Profiled with immunoSEQ multiplex PCR; TCRdb holds only in-frame clones, not every one. The profile shows approximately 80,000 clones, nearly 90% of them singletons. The sequencing sample was made of blood. All receptors come from a woman between 45 and 60 years old in good health. The CDR3 runs from the conserved cysteine through the conserved F or W. Each record gives: clone size, J gene, D gene, V gene, CDR3 length, CDR3 DNA, CDR3 protein. The D gene is left open where the match is weak. Part of the rows lack a size; the others show once, few, many or a class for expanded clones.

NA | TRBJ2-7 | TRBD2 | TRBV6-1 | 14 | TGTGCCAGCAGTGACACTAGCGGGGTAAACGAGCAGTACTTC | CASSDTSGVNEQYF
few | TRBJ2-3 | NA | TRBV18 | 16 | TGTGCCAGCTCACCTCTAGGGATGGAGGCCACAGATACGCAGTATTTT | CASSPLGMEATDTQYF
NA | TRBJ1-6 | NA | TRBV7-9 | 16 | TGTGCCAGCAGCTTACAACTCGGACGGGGGAATTCACCCCTCCACTTT | CASSLQLGRGNSPLHF
NA | TRBJ2-4 | NA | TRBV4-1 | 15 | TGCGCCAGCAGCCAAGATAGGCAGGGTGGGAACATTCAGTACTTC | CASSQDRQGGNIQYF
NA | TRBJ1-2 | NA | TRBV6-5 | 14 | TGTGCCAGCAGTTACGTTGGGGGGCGTCGAGGCTACACCTTC | CASSYVGGRRGYTF
NA | TRBJ2-2 | TRBD1 | TRBV6-6 | 16 | TGTGCCAGCAGTTACTCGACAGGGGGCTATGACGGGGAGCTGTTTTTT | CASSYSTGGYDGELFF
NA | TRBJ2-3 | TRBD2 | TRBV2 | 15 | TGTGCCAGCAGGGTTGGAGCGGGGTTCGCAGATACGCAGTATTTT | CASRVGAGFADTQYF
NA | TRBJ1-2 | NA | TRBV13 | 15 | TGTGCCAGCAGGAGGACTGGGACTCCAGAGGAAGGCTACACCTTC | CASRRTGTPEEGYTF
NA | TRBJ2-1 | NA | TRBV27 | 15 | TGTGCCAGCAGTTACAACGGGGACTTATTGGATGAGCAGTTCTTC | CASSYNGDLLDEQFF
NA | TRBJ2-7 | TRBD1 | TRBV5-1 | 13 | TGCGCCAGCAGCACCCGGACAGGGTACGAGCAGTACTTC | CASSTRTGYEQYF